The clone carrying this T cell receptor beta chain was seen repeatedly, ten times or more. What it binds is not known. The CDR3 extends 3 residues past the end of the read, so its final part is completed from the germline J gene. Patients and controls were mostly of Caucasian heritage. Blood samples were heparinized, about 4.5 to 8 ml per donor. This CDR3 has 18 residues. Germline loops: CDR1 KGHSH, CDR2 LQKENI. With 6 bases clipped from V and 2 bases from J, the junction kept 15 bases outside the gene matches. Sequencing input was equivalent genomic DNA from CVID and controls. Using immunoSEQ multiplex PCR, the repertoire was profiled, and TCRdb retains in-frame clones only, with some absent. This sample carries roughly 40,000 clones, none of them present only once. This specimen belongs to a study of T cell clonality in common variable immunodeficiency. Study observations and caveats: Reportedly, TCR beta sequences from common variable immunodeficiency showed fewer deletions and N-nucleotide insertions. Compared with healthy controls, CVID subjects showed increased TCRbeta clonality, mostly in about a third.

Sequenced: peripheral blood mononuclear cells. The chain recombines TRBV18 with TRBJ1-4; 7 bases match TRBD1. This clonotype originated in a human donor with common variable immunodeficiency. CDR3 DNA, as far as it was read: TGTGCCAGCTCCGCCGCCCTGACAGGGCCATCTACTAATGAAAAA. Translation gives CASSAALTGPSTNEK. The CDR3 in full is CASSAALTGPSTNEKLFF.